This entry lists 8 T cell receptor beta chains sequenced from one sample in a study of T cells expressing NK-cell markers. With the 5' RACE reads reprocessed, TCRdb shows one record per CDR3 protein and no DNA. The table counts over 200,000 distinct CDR3 sequences; around 0.42% lies in the top ten. The sequenced material came from blood T cells: a sorted CD56 or NKG2C T cell subset, CD4+ or CD8+ T cells, or bulk PBMC T cells (not recorded which). All receptors derive from a young man in good health.

The V gene is TRBV12-3 or TRBV12-4, the J gene TRBJ2-1; no DNA is available, so the TRBD2 call from TCRdb remains unchecked. The CDR3 has 13 residues. CDR3 residues: CASRLPPGNEQFF.

The rearrangement uses TRBV7-8 and TRBJ2-3; checking the TCRdb D call of TRBD1 is not possible without DNA. The CDR3 totals 16 residues. Germline loops: CDR1 SGHVS, CDR2 FQNEAQ. The CDR3 here is CASSLARRGRTDTQYF.

The chain couples TRBV11-2 to TRBJ1-3; lacking DNA, the TRBD1 call made by TCRdb goes unchecked. The CDR3 is 15 amino acids. In germline, CDR1 is SGHAT, CDR2 FQNNGV. CDR3 amino acids: CASSPGHHFGNTIYF.

The chain links TRBV29-1 to TRBJ2-1; the TRBD1 assignment by TCRdb is unverifiable without DNA. Germline-derived CDR1 and CDR2 are SQVTM and ANQGSEA. This CDR3 has 12 amino acids. The CDR3 reads CSDLGQWGEQFF.

The rearrangement uses TRBV24-1 and TRBJ2-7; TCRdb returns TRBD1, unconfirmable since there is no DNA. CDR3 size: 14 residues. CDR1 and CDR2 (germline): KGHDR, SFDVKD. CDR3 protein: CATSMGAPGYEQYF.

The chain recombines TRBV6-5 with TRBJ1-2; TCRdb names TRBD1, which stays unverified in the absence of DNA. Germline-derived CDR1 and CDR2 are MNHEY and SVGAGI. The CDR3 is 16 residues long. The CDR3 reads CASSYSKAGGHYGYTF.

The rearrangement uses TRBV18 and TRBJ2-1; no DNA is available, so the TRBD2 call from TCRdb remains unchecked. Germline V gene lookup returns CDR1 KGHSH and CDR2 LQKENI. This CDR3 is 15 amino acids long. CDR3: CASSPTGGGYNEQFF.

The chain employs TRBV6-5 and TRBJ2-2; with no DNA, the TCRdb D assignment of TRBD2 cannot be verified. The CDR3 consists of 17 residues. Germline V CDR1 and CDR2: MNHEY, SVGAGI. The CDR3 loop reads CASSYAASGTRAGELFF.